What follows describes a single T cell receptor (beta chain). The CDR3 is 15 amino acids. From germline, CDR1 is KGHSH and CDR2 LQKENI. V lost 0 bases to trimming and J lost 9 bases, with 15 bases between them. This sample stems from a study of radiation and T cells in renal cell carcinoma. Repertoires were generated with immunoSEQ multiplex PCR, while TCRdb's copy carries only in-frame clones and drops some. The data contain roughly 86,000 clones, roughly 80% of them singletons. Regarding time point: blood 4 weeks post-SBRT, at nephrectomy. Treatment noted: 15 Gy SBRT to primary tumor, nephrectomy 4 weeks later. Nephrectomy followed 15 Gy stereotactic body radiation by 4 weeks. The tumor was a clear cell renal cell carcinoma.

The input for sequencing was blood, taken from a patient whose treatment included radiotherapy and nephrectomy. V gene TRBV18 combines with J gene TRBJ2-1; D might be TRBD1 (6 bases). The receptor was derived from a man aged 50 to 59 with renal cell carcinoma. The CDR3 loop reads CASSPPPGVRSEQFF. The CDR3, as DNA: TGTGCCAGCTCACCACCGCCAGGGGTTCGGAGTGAGCAGTTCTTC. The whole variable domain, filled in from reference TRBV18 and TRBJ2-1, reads NAGVMQNPRHLVRRRGQEARLRCSPMKGHSHVYWYRQLPEEGLKFMVYLQKENIIDESGMPKERFSAEFPKEGPSILRIQQVVRGDSAAYFCASSPPPGVRSEQFFGPGTRLTVL.